A single sample gave rise to the 12 T cell receptor beta chains below, sequenced in a study of shared clonotypes between healthy human individuals (dated by TCRdb to about 2020). Receptor amplification or capture employed the immunoSEQ multiplex PCR assay. TCRdb stores this immuneACCESS table with in-frame sequences only. Part of the clones is absent; in the studies checked, under half of the shortfall reflects unresolved V genes, and no reason is known for the rest. For this sample there are some 1 million clones; about 75% appear just once. Approximately 1.5% of the sample rests with the top ten. The sequenced material came from memory CD4+ T cells sorted from blood. Sample cell subset or site, as interpreted from the label and publication: CD45RA-negative fraction. The receptor set was obtained from a man aged 18 to 29 in good health.

V gene TRBV7-2 combines with J gene TRBJ2-3; TRBD1 or TRBD2 may be the D gene (5 bases each). V was clipped by 6 bases and J by 2 bases, with 15 bases between them. The CDR3 totals 15 residues. Germline CDR1 reads SGHTA; CDR2 reads FQGNSA. Here the CDR3 reads CASSAGTFLTDTQYF. The DNA of the CDR3 is TGTGCCAGCAGTGCCGGGACGTTCCTCACAGATACGCAGTATTTT.

The J gene is TRBJ2-7, the V gene TRBV6-1, with 9 bases identical to TRBD1. V lost 10 bases and J lost 2; bases outside the gene matches: 6. Germline V gene lookup returns CDR1 MNHNS and CDR2 SASEGT. The CDR3 sequence is 13 residues long. The CDR3: CATKTGGTYEQYF. CDR3 coding DNA: TGTGCCACCAAGACAGGGGGTACCTACGAGCAGTACTTC.

This clone has more than one count but fewer than ten. This chain uses TRBV10-3 with TRBJ2-5; 8 nucleotides match TRBD1. Trimming at V came to 9 bases and at J to 5 bases, leaving 8 bases not matched to a gene. The germline V gene has CDR1 ENHRY and CDR2 SYGVKD. The CDR3 has 13 residues. The CDR3 DNA sequence: TGTGCCATTTCCAGGGGGCTTGAGGAGACCCAGTACTTC. Amino acid sequence: CAISRGLEETQYF.

J is TRBJ1-1 and V is TRBV30; a weak D match, TRBD1 (5 bases). Germline lookup yields CDR1 GTSNPN and CDR2 SVGIG (reference sequence). Trimming took 0 bases from V and 5 from J, leaving 16 bases between them. The CDR3 extends over 15 amino acids. The CDR3 DNA follows: TGTGCCTGGAGTGTAAAGAAGGCGGGGGGAACTGAAGCTTTCTTT. It codes for CAWSVKKAGGTEAFF.

In the case of this clone: Additional DNA sequences in this sample encode the identical CDR3. CDR3 in amino acids: CASSLAGGRETQYF. The CDR3, as DNA: TGCGCCAGCAGCTTGGCAGGGGGCAGGGAGACCCAGTACTTC. The V call is TRBV5-1, the J call TRBJ2-5; 8 bases match TRBD1. The CDR3 length is 14 residues. Trimming removed 0 bases from V and 5 bases from J; junction bases left unmatched: 3. The germline gives CDR1 SGHRS, CDR2 YFSETQ.

The chain employs TRBV28 and TRBJ2-3; 10 bases align to TRBD1. CDR1 and CDR2 from the germline V gene are MDHEN and SYDVKM. J was trimmed by 4 bases and V by 5 bases; bases with no gene match: 6. The CDR3 spans 15 residues. The CDR3 sequence is CASSRDRGRADTQYF. The DNA for the CDR3 is TGTGCCAGCAGTCGGGACAGGGGTCGCGCAGATACGCAGTATTTT.

Details on this clone: Other DNA sequences within the sample encode an identical CDR3. The J gene is TRBJ2-2, the V gene TRBV5-1, with D hard to call. The CDR3 sequence is 14 residues long. The germline V and J ends were trimmed by 0 bases and 3 bases, with 6 bases remaining between them. Germline-derived CDR1 and CDR2 are SGHRS and YFSETQ. The CDR3 is CASSLGTDTGELFF. CDR3 nucleotides: TGCGCCAGCAGCTTGGGGACGGACACCGGGGAGCTGTTTTTT. Combining the CDR3 with reference TRBV5-1 and TRBJ2-2 gives the whole variable domain KAGVTQTPRYLIKTRGQQVTLSCSPISGHRSVSWYQQTPGQGLQFLFEYFSETQRNKGNFPGRFSGRQFSNSRSEMNVSTLELGDSALYLCASSLGTDTGELFFGEGSRLTVL.

The table lists this clone with a few counts. This chain uses TRBV5-1 with TRBJ2-3; TRBD1 is a possible D gene (5 bases). The germline V gene has CDR1 SGHRS and CDR2 YFSETQ. Trimming left V 5 bases short and J 2 bases short, with 9 bases between. The CDR3 loop spans 13 amino acids. DNA for the CDR3: TGCGCCAGCAGTCCAGGGAACACAGATACGCAGTATTTT. This translates into CASSPGNTDTQYF.

The genes are TRBV12-5 and TRBJ2-1; D might be TRBD2 (6 bases). Trimming cost V 2 bases and J 2 bases, with 13 bases left between them. CDR3 length equals 16 residues. The germline gives CDR1 LGHNT, CDR2 FRNRAP. CDR3 nucleotide sequence: TGTGCTAGTGGTTTGCCGCGGGGTCTTACCTACAATGAGCAGTTCTTC. Translating it yields CASGLPRGLTYNEQFF.

This clone was observed once. The sample contains more than one DNA sequence encoding this CDR3. CDR3 bases: TGTGCCAGCAGCTTATCGGTCAGTTACAATGAGCAGTTCTTC. It codes for CASSLSVSYNEQFF. The rearrangement joins TRBV7-9 to TRBJ2-1; no reliable D call. V was shortened by 2 bases and J by 4 bases, with 9 bases between the two germline ends. Looked up from germline, CDR1 is SEHNR and CDR2 is FQNEAQ (reference sequence). This CDR3 spans 14 amino acids.

The CDR3 protein is CASSLDYGVQETQYF. The CDR3, as DNA: TGTGCCAGCAGCTTAGACTATGGGGTCCAAGAGACCCAGTACTTC. This rearrangement joins TRBV7-2 to TRBJ2-5, with D uncertain. The ends were cut back, 1 base at V and 1 base at J, with 10 bases in the middle. The CDR3 runs 15 residues. Germline CDR1 and CDR2: SGHTA and FQGNSA.

This clone has at least ten counts. Other DNA sequences from this sample encode an identical CDR3 as well. V gene TRBV5-6 combines with J gene TRBJ1-5; no clear D gene. The V gene's germline CDR1 is SGHDT and CDR2 YYEEEE. The CDR3 runs 14 residues. V dropped 1 base and J dropped 2 bases, with 7 bases sitting between them. The CDR3 reads CASSLRGGNQPQHF. CDR3 DNA: TGTGCCAGCAGCTTGCGGGGTGGCAATCAGCCCCAGCATTTT.